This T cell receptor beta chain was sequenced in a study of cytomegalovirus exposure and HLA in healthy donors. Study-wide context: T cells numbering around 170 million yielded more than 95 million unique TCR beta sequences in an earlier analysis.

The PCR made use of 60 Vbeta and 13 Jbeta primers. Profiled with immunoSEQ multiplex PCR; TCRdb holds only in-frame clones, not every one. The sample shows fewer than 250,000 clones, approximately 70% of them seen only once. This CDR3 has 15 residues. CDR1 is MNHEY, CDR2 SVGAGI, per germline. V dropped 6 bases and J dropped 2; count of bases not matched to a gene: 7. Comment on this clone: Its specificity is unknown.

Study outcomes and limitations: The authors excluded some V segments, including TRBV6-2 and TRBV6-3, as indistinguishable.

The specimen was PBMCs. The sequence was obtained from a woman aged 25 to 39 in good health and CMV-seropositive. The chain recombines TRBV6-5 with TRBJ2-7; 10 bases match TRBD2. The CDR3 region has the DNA TGTGCCAGCAGAACGACTAGCGGGTTAACCTACGAGCAGTACTTC. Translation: CASRTTSGLTYEQYF.